Each of the 17 T cell receptor beta chains below was sequenced from the same sample in a study of T cells in Graves' hyperthyroidism and ophthalmopathy. Amplification targeted TCR beta CDR3 regions from RNA transcripts. The HTBI primer set drove a first-round RT-PCR of the TCR CDR3. TCRdb re-called the multiplex PCR reads through MiXCR, storing one row per CDR3 protein. The table includes around 250,000 distinct CDR3 sequences, roughly 14% detected once. Material for sequencing was blood. The receptors derive from a woman aged 35 to 49 with Graves' hyperthyroidism that later progressed to Graves' ophthalmopathy.

In its sample, this clonotype was seen many times. The chain links TRBV6-5 to TRBJ2-5; D remains ambiguous. Germline CDR1 MNHEY, CDR2 SVGAGI. Between the trimmed V and J ends, which lost 2 bases and 3 bases, there was a span of 13 bases. CDR3 length: 15 residues. The CDR3 protein is CASSYSPVVEETQYF. In DNA, the CDR3 is TGTGCCAGCAGTTACAGTCCCGTGGTCGAAGAGACCCAGTACTTC.

This clonotype came up many times. J is TRBJ2-1 and V is TRBV5-1; D unresolved. Germline V CDR1 and CDR2: SGHRS, YFSETQ. The CDR3 loop spans 15 amino acids. Trimming shortened V by 0 bases and J by 2 bases, and 9 bases separated the two germline ends. The CDR3 nucleotides read TGCGCCAGCAGCTTGGTGAACCCTGCCTACAATGAGCAGTTCTTC. It encodes CASSLVNPAYNEQFF.

The chain recombines TRBV28 with TRBJ2-7, with D possibly being TRBD1 (5 bases). The CDR3 loop spans 15 amino acids. Deletions cut 6 bases from V and 3 bases from J, with 18 bases between. Germline lookup yields CDR1 MDHEN and CDR2 SYDVKM. CDR3 DNA: TGTGCCAGCAGCAGCCCAGTCAGGGCCCTCTACGAGCAGTACTTC. It specifies CASSSPVRALYEQYF.

Only a few counts were recorded for this clonotype. The rearrangement uses TRBV20-1 and TRBJ2-7; tentative D call: TRBD2 (6 bases). Per the germline V gene, CDR1 is DFQATT and CDR2 is SNEGSKA (reference sequence). V was shortened by 4 bases and J by 3 bases, with 16 bases between the two germline ends. This CDR3 comprises 14 residues. The DNA of the CDR3 is TGCAGTGCTAAGGCGGGGACGGCCAGCTACGAGCAGTACTTC. The encoded protein is CSAKAGTASYEQYF.

As for this clonotype: A read error may be the cause here, since a much bigger clone is one base away. The chain carries TRBV7-9 and TRBJ1-1; possible D gene TRBD1, 5 bases. The CDR3 has 15 amino acids. The V end was cut by 5 bases, the J end by 10 bases, with 23 bases between. Germline V gene sequence: CDR1 SEHNR, CDR2 FQNEAQ (reference sequence). The CDR3 here is CASSDSGGGGWRAFF. The CDR3 bases are TGTGCCAGCAGCGACAGTGGGGGGGGGGGATGGAGAGCTTTCTTT.

This clonotype has a handful of counts. The rearrangement uses TRBV24-1 and TRBJ1-2; 9 bases are shared with TRBD1. The CDR3 length is 15 residues. V dropped 4 bases and J dropped 4; count of bases not matched to a gene: 6. Germline V CDR1 and CDR2: KGHDR, SFDVKD. The CDR3 bases are TGTGCCACCAGTGACTCCCGGGACAGGGCCTATGGCTACACCTTC. Protein: CATSDSRDRAYGYTF.

This clonotype occurred many times. V usage is TRBV3-1 and J usage is TRBJ1-6; D is undetermined. The CDR3 length is 15 residues. With 0 bases removed from V and 7 bases from J, the gap between germline ends came to 10 bases. Germline CDR1 and CDR2: LGHDT and YNNKEL (reference sequence). The CDR3 DNA reads as TGTGCCAGCAGCCAAGATTGGTATGGAAATTCACCCCTCCACTTT. Protein: CASSQDWYGNSPLHF.

At least ten counts were recorded for this clonotype. The V gene is TRBV5-5, the J gene TRBJ2-7, with D possibly being TRBD1 or TRBD2 (5 bases each). Germline-derived CDR1 and CDR2 are SGHKS and YYEKEE (reference sequence). With 1 base removed from V and 2 bases from J, the gap between germline ends came to 10 bases. The length of the CDR3 is 14 residues. The CDR3: CASSLKGPTYEQYF. The DNA for the CDR3 is TGTGCCAGCAGCTTGAAGGGACCGACCTACGAGCAGTACTTC.

At least ten counts were recorded for this clonotype. The chain uses TRBV19 and TRBJ1-4; no definite D call. V lost 8 bases and J 0 bases, leaving 7 bases between the germline ends. The CDR3 totals 13 residues. Germline V CDR1 and CDR2: LNHDA, SQIVND (reference sequence). The CDR3 loop reads CASGAATNEKLFF. For the CDR3, the DNA is TGTGCCAGTGGAGCTGCAACTAATGAAAAACTGTTTTTT.

V is TRBV19 and J is TRBJ1-4; a weak D match, TRBD1 (6 bases). CDR1 is LNHDA, CDR2 SQIVND, per germline (reference sequence). This CDR3 spans 13 amino acids. Trimming removed 5 bases from V and 8 bases from J, with 12 bases in between. The CDR3 sequence: CASSPQGSEKLFF. The CDR3 DNA sequence: TGTGCCAGTAGTCCTCAGGGGAGCGAAAAACTGTTTTTT.

In its sample, this clonotype was seen many times. The gene calls are TRBV12-3 or TRBV12-4 and TRBJ1-5; TRBD1 agrees at 7 bases. This CDR3 contains 15 residues. V lost 5 bases and J lost 1; bases outside the gene matches: 5. The CDR3, as DNA: TGTGCCAGCAGTATGGACAGGAGGAGCAATCAGCCCCAGCATTTT. It encodes CASSMDRRSNQPQHF.

This clonotype was counted at least ten times. The CDR3 region has the DNA TGTGCCAGCAGCGACAATGAGCAGTTCTTC. Protein sequence: CASSDNEQFF. The chain carries TRBV2 and TRBJ2-1; D unresolved. The germline V gene encodes CDR1 SNHLY and CDR2 FYNNEI. This CDR3 region has 10 residues. V lost 6 bases to trimming and J lost 5 bases, with 2 bases between them.

The V and J genes are TRBV18 and TRBJ2-7; TRBD2 matches at 13 bases. V was clipped by 1 base and J by 5 bases; unmatched bases: 2. The CDR3 has 15 residues. Germline CDR1 KGHSH, CDR2 LQKENI. CDR3 bases: TGTGCCAGCTCACCACAGGGGACTAGCGGGAACGAGCAGTACTTC. This sequence encodes CASSPQGTSGNEQYF.

This clonotype was counted many times. One junction end does not reproduce the germline sequence, and a read error may be involved. The V gene is TRBV7-9, the J gene TRBJ2-5; D gene unclear. This CDR3 spans 12 amino acids. CDR1 is SEHNR and CDR2 is FQNEAQ in the germline V gene (reference sequence). The CDR3 spells CASSLAPGPKAF. As DNA, the CDR3 is TGTGCCAGCAGCTTAGCCCCAGGACCCAAGGCCTTC.

In its sample, this clonotype was seen a few times. This chain connects TRBV2 to TRBJ1-2; no clear D. The V gene's germline CDR1 is SNHLY and CDR2 FYNNEI. CDR3 length equals 12 residues. With 9 bases removed from V and 2 bases from J, the gap between germline ends came to 10 bases. CDR3 in DNA: TGTGCCAGTTCGACTCAGAACTATGGCTACACCTTC. Translating it yields CASSTQNYGYTF.

The genes are TRBV2 and TRBJ1-6; D possibly corresponds to TRBD1 (5 bases). Germline V gene lookup returns CDR1 SNHLY and CDR2 FYNNEI. The CDR3 totals 14 residues. With 6 bases removed from V and 8 bases from J, the gap between germline ends came to 14 bases. CDR3 sequence reads: CASSLDRGDSPLHF. CDR3 DNA sequence: TGTGCCAGCAGCTTAGATCGGGGGGATTCACCCCTCCACTTT.

The chain joins TRBV5-1 to TRBJ1-2; weak D call: TRBD1 (5 bases). The CDR3 runs to 12 residues. The germline V and J ends were trimmed by 4 bases and 6 bases, with 10 bases remaining between them. The V gene's germline CDR1 is SGHRS and CDR2 YFSETQ. The CDR3 sequence is CASSPKGDGYTF. CDR3 coding DNA: TGCGCCAGCAGCCCCAAAGGGGATGGCTACACCTTC.